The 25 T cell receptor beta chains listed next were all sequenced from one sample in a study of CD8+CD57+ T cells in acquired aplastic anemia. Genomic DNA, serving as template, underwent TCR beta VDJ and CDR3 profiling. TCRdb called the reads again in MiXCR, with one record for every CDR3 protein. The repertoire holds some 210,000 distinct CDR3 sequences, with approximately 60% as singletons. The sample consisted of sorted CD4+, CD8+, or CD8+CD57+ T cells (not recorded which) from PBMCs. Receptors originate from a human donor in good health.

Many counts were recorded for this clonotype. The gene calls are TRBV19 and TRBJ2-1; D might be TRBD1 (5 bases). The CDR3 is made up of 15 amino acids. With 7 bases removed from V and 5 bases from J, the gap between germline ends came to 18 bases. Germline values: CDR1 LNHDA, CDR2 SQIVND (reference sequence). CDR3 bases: TGTGCCAGTACCCCGCTGATGACAGTAAACAATGAGCAGTTCTTC. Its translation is CASTPLMTVNNEQFF.

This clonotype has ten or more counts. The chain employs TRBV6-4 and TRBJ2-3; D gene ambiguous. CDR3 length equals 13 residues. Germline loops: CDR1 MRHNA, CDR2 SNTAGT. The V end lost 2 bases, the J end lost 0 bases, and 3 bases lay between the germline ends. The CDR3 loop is CASSDGSTDTQYF. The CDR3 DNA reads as TGTGCCAGCAGTGACGGGAGCACAGATACGCAGTATTTT.

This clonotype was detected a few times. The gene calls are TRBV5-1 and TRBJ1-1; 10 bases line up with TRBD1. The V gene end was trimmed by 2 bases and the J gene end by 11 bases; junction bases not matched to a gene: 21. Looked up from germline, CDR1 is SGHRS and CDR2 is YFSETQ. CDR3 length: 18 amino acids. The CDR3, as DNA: TGCGCCAGCAGCTTAGGACAGGGGGGTGCTGACGAATTCAGCGTGGCTTTCTTT. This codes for CASSLGQGGADEFSVAFF.

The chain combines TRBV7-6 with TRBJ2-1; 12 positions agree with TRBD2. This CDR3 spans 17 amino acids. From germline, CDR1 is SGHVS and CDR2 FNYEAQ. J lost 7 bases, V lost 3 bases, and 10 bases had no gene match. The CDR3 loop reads CASSLEPGLAGRNEQFF. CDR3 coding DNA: TGTGCCAGCAGCTTGGAACCGGGACTAGCGGGCCGGAATGAGCAGTTCTTC. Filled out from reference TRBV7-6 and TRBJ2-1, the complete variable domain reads GAGVSQSPRYKVTKRGQDVALRCDPISGHVSLYWYRQALGQGPEFLTYFNYEAQQDKSGLPNDRFSAERPEGSISTLTIQRTEQRDSAMYRCASSLEPGLAGRNEQFFGPGTRLTVL.

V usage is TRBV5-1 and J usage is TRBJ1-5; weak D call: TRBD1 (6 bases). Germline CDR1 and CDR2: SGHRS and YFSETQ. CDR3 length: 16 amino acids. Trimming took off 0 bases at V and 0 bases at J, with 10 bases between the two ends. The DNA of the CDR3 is TGCGCCAGCAGCTTGGGACAGGATGATAGCAATCAGCCCCAGCATTTT. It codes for CASSLGQDDSNQPQHF.

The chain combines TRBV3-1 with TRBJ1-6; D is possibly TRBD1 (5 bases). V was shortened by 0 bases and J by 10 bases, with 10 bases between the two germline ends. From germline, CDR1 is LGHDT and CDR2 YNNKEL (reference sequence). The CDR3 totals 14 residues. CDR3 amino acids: CASSQDLGHSPLHF. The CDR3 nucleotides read TGTGCCAGCAGCCAAGATCTGGGGCACTCACCCCTCCACTTT.

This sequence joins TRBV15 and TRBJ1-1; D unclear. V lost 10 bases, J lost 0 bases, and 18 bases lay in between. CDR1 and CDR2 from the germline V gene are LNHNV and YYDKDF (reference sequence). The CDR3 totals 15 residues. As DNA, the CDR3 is TGTGCCATATCCGGAAGCAAGAATATGAACACTGAAGCTTTCTTT. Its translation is CAISGSKNMNTEAFF.

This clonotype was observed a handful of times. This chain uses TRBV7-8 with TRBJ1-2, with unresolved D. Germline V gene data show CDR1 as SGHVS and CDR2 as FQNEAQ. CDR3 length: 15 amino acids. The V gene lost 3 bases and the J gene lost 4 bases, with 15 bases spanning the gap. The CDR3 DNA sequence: TGTGCCAGCAGCTTGAGGCAGGACTACCGCTATGGCTACACCTTC. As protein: CASSLRQDYRYGYTF.

This CDR3 reads CASSLGLAGQDTQYF. CDR3 nucleotide sequence: TGCGCCAGCAGCTTGGGACTAGCGGGACAGGATACGCAGTATTTT. The chain joins TRBV5-1 to TRBJ2-3; 11 positions agree with TRBD2. The CDR3 is made up of 15 amino acids. Germline CDR1 and CDR2: SGHRS and YFSETQ. The V gene end was trimmed by 0 bases and the J gene end by 6 bases; junction bases not matched to a gene: 3. Together with reference TRBV5-1 and TRBJ2-3, the CDR3 gives the full variable domain: KAGVTQTPRYLIKTRGQQVTLSCSPISGHRSVSWYQQTPGQGLQFLFEYFSETQRNKGNFPGRFSGRQFSNSRSEMNVSTLELGDSALYLCASSLGLAGQDTQYFGPGTRLTVL.

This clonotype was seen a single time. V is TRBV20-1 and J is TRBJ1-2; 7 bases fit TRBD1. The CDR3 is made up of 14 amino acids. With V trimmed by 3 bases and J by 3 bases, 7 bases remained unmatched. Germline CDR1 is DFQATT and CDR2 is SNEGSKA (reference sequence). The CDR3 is CSAREQGSHYGYTF. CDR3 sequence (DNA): TGCAGTGCTAGGGAACAGGGGTCCCACTATGGCTACACCTTC.

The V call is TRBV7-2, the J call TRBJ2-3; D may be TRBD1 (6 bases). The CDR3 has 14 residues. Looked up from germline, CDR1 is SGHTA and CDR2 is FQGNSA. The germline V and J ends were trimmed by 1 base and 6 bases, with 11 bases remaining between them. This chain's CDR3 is CASSLVQGRDTQYF. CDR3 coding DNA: TGTGCCAGCAGCTTAGTACAGGGTAGGGATACGCAGTATTTT.

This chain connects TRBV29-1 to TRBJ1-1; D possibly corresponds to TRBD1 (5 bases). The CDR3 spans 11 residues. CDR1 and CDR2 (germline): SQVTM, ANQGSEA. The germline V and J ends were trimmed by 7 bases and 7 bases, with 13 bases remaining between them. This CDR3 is CSGGWGGEAFF. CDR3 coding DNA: TGCAGCGGGGGGTGGGGCGGTGAAGCTTTCTTT.

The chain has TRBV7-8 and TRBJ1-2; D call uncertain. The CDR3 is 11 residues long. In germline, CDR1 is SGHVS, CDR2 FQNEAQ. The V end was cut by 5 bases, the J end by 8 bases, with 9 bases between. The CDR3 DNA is TGTGCCAGCAGCGGTAATGGCGGCTACACCTTC. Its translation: CASSGNGGYTF.

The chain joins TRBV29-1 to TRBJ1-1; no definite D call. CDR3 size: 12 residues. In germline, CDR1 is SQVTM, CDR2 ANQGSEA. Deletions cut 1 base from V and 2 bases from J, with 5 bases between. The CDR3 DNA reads TGCAGCGTTGAAGGAGGAAACACTGAAGCTTTCTTT. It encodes CSVEGGNTEAFF.

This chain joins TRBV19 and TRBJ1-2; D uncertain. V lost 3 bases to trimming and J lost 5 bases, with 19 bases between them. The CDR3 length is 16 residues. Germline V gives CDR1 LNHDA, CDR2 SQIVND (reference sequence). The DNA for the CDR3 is TGTGCCAGTAGTATGTCCCTTGGGAATATTCTGTATGGCTACACCTTC. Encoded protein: CASSMSLGNILYGYTF.

This chain's CDR3 is CASSLGTAQTQYF. CDR3 coding DNA: TGTGCCAGCAGCTTGGGGACAGCACAGACCCAGTACTTC. This chain links TRBV7-6 with TRBJ2-5; TRBD1 agrees at 7 bases. The CDR3 is 13 residues long. The V and J ends lost 3 bases and 6 bases, in that order; junction bases with no gene match: 4. The germline gives CDR1 SGHVS, CDR2 FNYEAQ.

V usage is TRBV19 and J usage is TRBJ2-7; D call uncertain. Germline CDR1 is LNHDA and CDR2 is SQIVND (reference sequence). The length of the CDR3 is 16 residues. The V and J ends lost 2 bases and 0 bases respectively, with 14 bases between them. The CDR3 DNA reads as TGTGCCAGTAGTATAACAATCAGCCAACGCTCCTACGAGCAGTACTTC. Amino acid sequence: CASSITISQRSYEQYF.

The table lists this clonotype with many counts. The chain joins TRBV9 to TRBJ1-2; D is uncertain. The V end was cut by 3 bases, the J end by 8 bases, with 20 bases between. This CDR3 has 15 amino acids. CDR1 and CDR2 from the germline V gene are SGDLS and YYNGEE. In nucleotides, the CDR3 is TGTGCCAGCAGCGCCCCCGAACACCAAATTCAAGGCTACACCTTC. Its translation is CASSAPEHQIQGYTF.

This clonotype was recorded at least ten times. CDR3 protein: CASSELTGVLINYGYTF. The CDR3, as DNA: TGCGCCAGCAGTGAGCTGACAGGGGTACTAATTAACTATGGCTACACCTTC. The V gene is TRBV10-1, the J gene TRBJ1-2; 8 nucleotides match TRBD1. The CDR3 extends over 17 amino acids. The germline V gene has CDR1 WNHNN and CDR2 SYGVQD (reference sequence). Germline trimming cut 2 bases from V and 1 base from J; bases unmatched to any gene: 9.

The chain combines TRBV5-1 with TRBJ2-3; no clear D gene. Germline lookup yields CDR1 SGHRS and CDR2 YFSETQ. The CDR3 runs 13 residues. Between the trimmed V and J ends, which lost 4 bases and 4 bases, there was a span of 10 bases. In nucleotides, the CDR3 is TGCGCCAGCAGCGTCTTCGTCCCAGATACGCAGTATTTT. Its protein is CASSVFVPDTQYF.

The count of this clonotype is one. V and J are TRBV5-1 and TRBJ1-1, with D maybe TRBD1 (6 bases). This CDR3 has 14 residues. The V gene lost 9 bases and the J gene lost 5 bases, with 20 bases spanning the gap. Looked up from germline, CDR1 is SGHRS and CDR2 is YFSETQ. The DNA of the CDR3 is TGCGCCACCTCCATTGGGGGGGGCGGGACTGAAGCTTTCTTT. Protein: CATSIGGGGTEAFF.

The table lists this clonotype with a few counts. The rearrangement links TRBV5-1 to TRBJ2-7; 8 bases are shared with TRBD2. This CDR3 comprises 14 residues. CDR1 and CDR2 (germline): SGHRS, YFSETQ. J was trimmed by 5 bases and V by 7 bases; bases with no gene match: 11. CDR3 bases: TGCGCCAGCGGTTCCCGGGGGGGCCTCCACGAGCAGTACTTC. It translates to CASGSRGGLHEQYF.

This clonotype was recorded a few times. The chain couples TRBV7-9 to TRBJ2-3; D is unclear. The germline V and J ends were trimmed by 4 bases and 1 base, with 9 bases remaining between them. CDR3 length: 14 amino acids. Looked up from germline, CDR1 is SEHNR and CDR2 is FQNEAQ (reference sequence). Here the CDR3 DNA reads TGTGCCAGCAGCTCTCGATCAGGCACAGATACGCAGTATTTT. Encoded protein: CASSSRSGTDTQYF.

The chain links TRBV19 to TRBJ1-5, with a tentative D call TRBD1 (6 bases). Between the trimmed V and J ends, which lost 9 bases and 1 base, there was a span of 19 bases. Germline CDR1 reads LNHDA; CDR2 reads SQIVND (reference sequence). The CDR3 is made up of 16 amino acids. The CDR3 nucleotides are TGTGCCAGCCACCCCAGGGGATGGGTGAGCAATCAGCCCCAGCATTTT. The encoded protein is CASHPRGWVSNQPQHF.

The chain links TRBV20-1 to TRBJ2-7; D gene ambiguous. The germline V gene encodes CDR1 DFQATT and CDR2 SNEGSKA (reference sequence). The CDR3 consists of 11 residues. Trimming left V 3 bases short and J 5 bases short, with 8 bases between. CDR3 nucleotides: TGCAGTGCTAGGATTGACCACGAGCAGTACTTC. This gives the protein CSARIDHEQYF.